Listed below are T cell receptor beta chains from one sample, sequenced in a study of cytomegalovirus exposure and HLA in healthy donors. Sequencing used immunoSEQ multiplex PCR; TCRdb keeps in-frame clones, though not all of them. Among roughly 86,000 clones, over 70% were seen once, and the ten largest hold around 6.6%. The sequencing sample was made of PBMCs. These receptors originate from a man aged 45-60 years in good health and CMV-seropositive. CDR3s include the opening cysteine and the closing phenylalanine or tryptophan. The order of the fields is D gene, clone size, V gene, J gene, CDR3 DNA, CDR3 protein. A D gene is named only where the DNA matches it firmly. Size is stated for part of the rows, as once, few or many counts, or as a class when the clone is expanded.

d_call: TRBD2
clone_size: NA
v_call: TRBV7-2
j_call: TRBJ2-3
cdr3_nt: TGTGCCAGCAGCCCGACGTCGGCGGGGGGGCGAGATACGCAGTATTTT
cdr3_aa: CASSPTSAGGRDTQYF

d_call: TRBD2
clone_size: NA
v_call: TRBV7-2
j_call: TRBJ2-1
cdr3_nt: TGTGCCAGCAGCCAAGGCGGGGGGGGGTCCTACAATGAGCAGTTCTTC
cdr3_aa: CASSQGGGGSYNEQFF

d_call: NA
clone_size: NA
v_call: TRBV5-1
j_call: TRBJ2-1
cdr3_nt: TGCGCCAGCAGCTTAGCATCCGTATCCTACAATGAGCAGTTCTTC
cdr3_aa: CASSLASVSYNEQFF

d_call: TRBD2
clone_size: NA
v_call: TRBV4-3
j_call: TRBJ2-7
cdr3_nt: TGCGCCAGCAGCCAAAATCTCCCCCGGGGGGACTACGAGCAGTACTTC
cdr3_aa: CASSQNLPRGDYEQYF

d_call: NA
clone_size: NA
v_call: TRBV6-1
j_call: TRBJ1-5
cdr3_nt: TGTGCCAGCAGTACCCAGCGGGGGCCCAGCCAGCCCCAGCATTTT
cdr3_aa: CASSTQRGPSQPQHF

d_call: NA
clone_size: NA
v_call: TRBV23-1
j_call: TRBJ1-6
cdr3_nt: TGCGCCAGCAGTCCTCAGACGGGGTGGAATTCACCCCTCCACTTT
cdr3_aa: CASSPQTGWNSPLHF

d_call: TRBD2
clone_size: NA
v_call: TRBV9
j_call: TRBJ2-7
cdr3_nt: TGTGCCAGCAGCGCCCGACTAGCGGGGGGGCCTGGGAACGAGCAGTACTTC
cdr3_aa: CASSARLAGGPGNEQYF

d_call: NA
clone_size: NA
v_call: TRBV6-1
j_call: TRBJ2-5
cdr3_nt: TGTGCCAGCAGTGTGGACTTCCCTACGACCCAGTACTTC
cdr3_aa: CASSVDFPTTQYF

d_call: NA
clone_size: NA
v_call: TRBV18
j_call: TRBJ1-1
cdr3_nt: TGTGCCAGCTCCCGAGACAGTCCCCCGGCGGACACTGAAGCTTTCTTT
cdr3_aa: CASSRDSPPADTEAFF

d_call: TRBD1
clone_size: NA
v_call: TRBV5-1
j_call: TRBJ2-1
cdr3_nt: TGCGCCAGCAGCTTGGAGGGGGCCGGGAACAATGAGCAGTTCTTC
cdr3_aa: CASSLEGAGNNEQFF

d_call: TRBD1
clone_size: NA
v_call: TRBV30
j_call: TRBJ1-4
cdr3_nt: TGTGCCTGGAGTCGAGGGGGACAGAGAAATGAAAAACTGTTTTTT
cdr3_aa: CAWSRGGQRNEKLFF

d_call: TRBD2
clone_size: NA
v_call: TRBV5-1
j_call: TRBJ2-5
cdr3_nt: TGCGCCAGCAGCCCCCGGGGGGGCCTCATGGAGACCCAGTACTTC
cdr3_aa: CASSPRGGLMETQYF

d_call: NA
clone_size: once
v_call: TRBV7-9
j_call: TRBJ1-2
cdr3_nt: TGTGCCAGCAGCTTCCAACAGGGCCGGGGGGGAAACTATGGCTACACCTTC
cdr3_aa: CASSFQQGRGGNYGYTF

d_call: TRBD1
clone_size: NA
v_call: TRBV4-3
j_call: TRBJ1-6
cdr3_nt: TGCGCCAGCAGCCAAGAGGGACAGGCGCATTCACCCCTCCACTTT
cdr3_aa: CASSQEGQAHSPLHF

d_call: NA
clone_size: NA
v_call: TRBV4-2
j_call: TRBJ1-4
cdr3_nt: TGTGCCAGCAGCCAGGATTACAGGGCAACTAATGAAAAACTGTTTTTT
cdr3_aa: CASSQDYRATNEKLFF

d_call: TRBD1
clone_size: NA
v_call: TRBV30
j_call: TRBJ2-4
cdr3_nt: TGTGCCTGGCAGACAGGGAACATTCAGTACTTC
cdr3_aa: CAWQTGNIQYF

d_call: NA
clone_size: once
v_call: TRBV6-5
j_call: TRBJ1-2
cdr3_nt: TGTGCCAGCAGGACTGACGGCAACTATGGCTACACCTTC
cdr3_aa: CASRTDGNYGYTF

d_call: TRBD1
clone_size: few
v_call: TRBV18
j_call: TRBJ1-1
cdr3_nt: TGTGCCAGCTCACCGAATCGACAGGGCTTGAACACTGAAGCTTTCTTT
cdr3_aa: CASSPNRQGLNTEAFF

d_call: NA
clone_size: NA
v_call: TRBV9
j_call: TRBJ1-2
cdr3_nt: TGTGCCAGCAGCGTAGAGGGGTGGGATGGCTACCCCTTC
cdr3_aa: CASSVEGWDGYPF

d_call: NA
clone_size: NA
v_call: TRBV7-2
j_call: TRBJ1-3
cdr3_nt: TGTGCCAGCAGCTTTACTTCCGGCGGGGGAAACACCATATATTTT
cdr3_aa: CASSFTSGGGNTIYF

d_call: TRBD1
clone_size: NA
v_call: TRBV5-1
j_call: TRBJ2-7
cdr3_nt: TGCGCCAGCAGCTTGGGGACAGGGGGCTTCGAGCAGTACTTC
cdr3_aa: CASSLGTGGFEQYF

d_call: NA
clone_size: NA
v_call: TRBV2
j_call: TRBJ1-1
cdr3_nt: TGTGCCAGCAGTGTAGACAGTCGGACTGAAGCTTTCTTT
cdr3_aa: CASSVDSRTEAFF

d_call: TRBD2
clone_size: NA
v_call: TRBV5-1
j_call: TRBJ2-4
cdr3_nt: TGCGCCAGCAGCACAGGCGGGGGAAACATTCAGTACTTC
cdr3_aa: CASSTGGGNIQYF

d_call: NA
clone_size: NA
v_call: TRBV10-3
j_call: TRBJ1-6
cdr3_nt: TGTGCCATCAGTAACCCGGAGTCACCCCTCCACTTT
cdr3_aa: CAISNPESPLHF

d_call: TRBD2
clone_size: few
v_call: TRBV15
j_call: TRBJ2-1
cdr3_nt: TGTGCCACCAGAGGGAGCGGGGGGGCCGATAAAAATGAGCAGTTCTTC
cdr3_aa: CATRGSGGADKNEQFF

d_call: TRBD1
clone_size: NA
v_call: TRBV28
j_call: TRBJ1-2
cdr3_nt: TGTGCCAGCAGTCTGACAGGGGGCCGGAGTGGCTACACCTTC
cdr3_aa: CASSLTGGRSGYTF

d_call: NA
clone_size: NA
v_call: TRBV28
j_call: TRBJ1-5
cdr3_nt: TGTGCCAGCAGTTTATTGACAGGCAATCAGCCCCAGAATTTT
cdr3_aa: CASSLLTGNQPQNF

d_call: TRBD1
clone_size: few
v_call: TRBV10-3
j_call: TRBJ2-2
cdr3_nt: TGTGCCATCAGTGGGGGGACAGGGGAGGACACCGGGGAGCTGTTTTTT
cdr3_aa: CAISGGTGEDTGELFF

d_call: NA
clone_size: NA
v_call: TRBV30
j_call: TRBJ2-5
cdr3_nt: TGTGCCTGGAGTGTAATTAAGGCAGGCGAGACCCAGTACTTC
cdr3_aa: CAWSVIKAGETQYF

d_call: TRBD1
clone_size: few
v_call: TRBV14
j_call: TRBJ2-2
cdr3_nt: TGTGCCAGCAGCCAAGGACCAGACAGGGTAACCGGGGAGCTGTTTTTT
cdr3_aa: CASSQGPDRVTGELFF

d_call: NA
clone_size: NA
v_call: TRBV9
j_call: TRBJ1-6
cdr3_nt: TGTGCCAGCAGCGGGAGACAGATTAATTCACCCCTCCACTTT
cdr3_aa: CASSGRQINSPLHF

d_call: NA
clone_size: NA
v_call: TRBV6-1
j_call: TRBJ1-2
cdr3_nt: TGTGCCAGCGGCAAGGACAGCTTACAGAGCACCTTC
cdr3_aa: CASGKDSLQSTF

d_call: NA
clone_size: NA
v_call: TRBV29-1
j_call: TRBJ1-2
cdr3_nt: TGCAGCGTTGACAGGGACTATGGCTACACCTTC
cdr3_aa: CSVDRDYGYTF

d_call: NA
clone_size: NA
v_call: TRBV10-3
j_call: TRBJ1-6
cdr3_nt: TGTGCCATCAGCGTGGACAGAGAGAATTCACCCCTCCACTTT
cdr3_aa: CAISVDRENSPLHF

d_call: NA
clone_size: NA
v_call: TRBV5-1
j_call: TRBJ1-5
cdr3_nt: TGCGCCAGCAGCCCGGACTTTAGCAATCAGCCCCAGAATTTT
cdr3_aa: CASSPDFSNQPQNF

d_call: TRBD2
clone_size: NA
v_call: TRBV10-3
j_call: TRBJ2-7
cdr3_nt: TGTGCCATCAGTGCTCTAGCGGGGGAAACCGTGTACGAGCAGTACTTC
cdr3_aa: CAISALAGETVYEQYF

d_call: TRBD1
clone_size: NA
v_call: TRBV13
j_call: TRBJ1-5
cdr3_nt: TGTGCCAGCAGCACCGGGACAGGGGACACCCAGAATTTT
cdr3_aa: CASSTGTGDTQNF

d_call: NA
clone_size: NA
v_call: TRBV4-2
j_call: TRBJ1-5
cdr3_nt: TGTGCCAGCAGCCAAGGTGAGGGAAATCAGCCCCAGAATTTT
cdr3_aa: CASSQGEGNQPQNF

d_call: TRBD1
clone_size: NA
v_call: TRBV19
j_call: TRBJ1-5
cdr3_nt: TGTGCCAGTAGTTTAGGGACAGGGGCAGGTCAGCCCCAGCATTTT
cdr3_aa: CASSLGTGAGQPQHF

d_call: NA
clone_size: NA
v_call: TRBV14
j_call: TRBJ2-7
cdr3_nt: TGTGCCAGCAGCCAAGATCTCGGCAGGTTCTACGAGCAGTACTTC
cdr3_aa: CASSQDLGRFYEQYF

d_call: NA
clone_size: few
v_call: TRBV9
j_call: TRBJ1-1
cdr3_nt: TGTGCCAGCAGCGTCCTGGGGGGGACTGAAGCTTTCTTT
cdr3_aa: CASSVLGGTEAFF

d_call: NA
clone_size: NA
v_call: TRBV5-4
j_call: TRBJ2-7
cdr3_nt: TGTGCCAGCACCATCGACGGGTCTGGCGAGCAGTACTTC
cdr3_aa: CASTIDGSGEQYF

d_call: TRBD2
clone_size: NA
v_call: TRBV29-1
j_call: TRBJ2-2
cdr3_nt: TGCAGCGTGGCCCGGGGGGTAAACACCGGGGAGCTGTTTTTT
cdr3_aa: CSVARGVNTGELFF

d_call: TRBD1
clone_size: once
v_call: TRBV27
j_call: TRBJ2-1
cdr3_nt: TGTGCCAGCAGGCAGACAGGGTACAATGAGCAGTTCTTC
cdr3_aa: CASRQTGYNEQFF

d_call: NA
clone_size: NA
v_call: TRBV6-5
j_call: TRBJ1-5
cdr3_nt: TGTGCCAGCAGGGCAGGGAATCGTAGCAATCAGCCCCAGCATTTT
cdr3_aa: CASRAGNRSNQPQHF

d_call: NA
clone_size: NA
v_call: TRBV10-3
j_call: TRBJ1-3
cdr3_nt: TGTGCCATCAGTGGGCGGGTGCGCTCTGGAAACACCATATATTTT
cdr3_aa: CAISGRVRSGNTIYF

d_call: TRBD1
clone_size: NA
v_call: TRBV28
j_call: TRBJ2-7
cdr3_nt: TGTGCCAGCAGTCCACAACAGGGGAAGAGGACTTGGGCCTCTTACGAGCAGTACTTC
cdr3_aa: CASSPQQGKRTWASYEQYF

d_call: TRBD1
clone_size: once
v_call: TRBV7-2
j_call: TRBJ1-2
cdr3_nt: TGTGCCAGCAGCTATCCTCGGGACAGGGTTCCTGGCTACACCTTC
cdr3_aa: CASSYPRDRVPGYTF

d_call: NA
clone_size: NA
v_call: TRBV19
j_call: TRBJ1-3
cdr3_nt: TGTGCCAGTAGTATAGGGGGACACAGCTCTGGAAACACCATATATTTT
cdr3_aa: CASSIGGHSSGNTIYF

d_call: NA
clone_size: NA
v_call: TRBV4-3
j_call: TRBJ2-7
cdr3_nt: TGCGCCAGCAGCCCGGGACACTCCTACGAGCAGTACTTC
cdr3_aa: CASSPGHSYEQYF

d_call: TRBD2
clone_size: NA
v_call: TRBV7-3
j_call: TRBJ2-1
cdr3_nt: TGTGCCAGCAGCTTAACTTCTTTATCGGGGGGGCCGAATGAGCAGTTCTTC
cdr3_aa: CASSLTSLSGGPNEQFF

d_call: TRBD1
clone_size: NA
v_call: TRBV27
j_call: TRBJ1-6
cdr3_nt: TGTGCCAGCAGCGAACGACAGGGGAGGTATGATGTCGGTAATTCACCCCTCCACTTT
cdr3_aa: CASSERQGRYDVGNSPLHF

d_call: NA
clone_size: NA
v_call: TRBV28
j_call: TRBJ2-4
cdr3_nt: TGTGCCAGCAGTTCAGAAAACATTCAGTACTTC
cdr3_aa: CASSSENIQYF

d_call: NA
clone_size: NA
v_call: TRBV9
j_call: TRBJ2-2
cdr3_nt: TGTGCCAGCAGCGTACCGGTTCTTACCGGGGAGCTGTTTTTT
cdr3_aa: CASSVPVLTGELFF

d_call: NA
clone_size: NA
v_call: TRBV7-9
j_call: TRBJ1-6
cdr3_nt: TGTGCCAGCAGCTTAGGGACAGTGAATTCACCCCTCCACTTT
cdr3_aa: CASSLGTVNSPLHF

d_call: NA
clone_size: NA
v_call: TRBV7-2
j_call: TRBJ2-5
cdr3_nt: TGTGCCAGCAGCTTTGCAGCGATCGACCAAGAGACCCAGTACTTC
cdr3_aa: CASSFAAIDQETQYF